The clone carrying this TCR beta chain was seen repeatedly, ten times or more. This sample stems from a study of T cells after yellow fever vaccination. TCRdb re-derived calls from the 5' RACE reads in MiXCR, one entry per CDR3 protein. The sample contains fewer than 400,000 distinct CDR3 sequences, 6.2% of which appear only once. The CDR3 contains 15 residues. The V end was cut by 2 bases, the J end by 8 bases, with 16 bases between. From germline, CDR1 is SGHNT and CDR2 YYREEE (reference sequence). The V gene is TRBV5-4, the J gene TRBJ2-2, with D unclear. This clonotype originated in a man aged 25 to 40 who received the YFV17D yellow fever vaccine. The sequencing here drew on PBMCs, taken 5 days after the yellow fever booster vaccination. CDR3: CASSFSPHDKGELFF. In DNA form, the CDR3 reads TGTGCCAGCAGCTTTTCGCCGCACGATAAGGGGGAGCTGTTTTTT.